The rows below give T cell receptor beta chains drawn from one sample of a study of cytomegalovirus exposure and HLA in healthy donors. Repertoires were generated with immunoSEQ multiplex PCR, while TCRdb's copy carries only in-frame clones and drops some. Counted here are 150,000 or so clones, 82% occurring once; the ten biggest clones make up 1.9%. Material for sequencing was PBMCs. These receptors were obtained from a woman between 40 and 55 years old in good health and CMV-seronegative. CDR3s include the opening cysteine and the closing phenylalanine or tryptophan. Fields, in order: D gene, J gene, V gene, clone size, CDR3 protein, CDR3 DNA. The D gene is left open where the match is weak. Clone size is not always given. Where it is, it says once, few, many or a class for expanded clones.

d_call: TRBD1; j_call: TRBJ2-7; v_call: TRBV6-1; clone_size: NA; cdr3_aa: CASSGVDPGTGYSEQYF; cdr3_nt: TGTGCCAGCAGTGGAGTCGATCCCGGGACAGGGTATAGCGAGCAGTACTTC
d_call: TRBD1; j_call: TRBJ1-1; v_call: TRBV27; clone_size: NA; cdr3_aa: CASSLSAGGAAEAFF; cdr3_nt: TGTGCCAGCAGTTTATCGGCAGGGGGCGCGGCTGAAGCTTTCTTT
d_call: NA; j_call: TRBJ2-7; v_call: TRBV5-6; clone_size: NA; cdr3_aa: CASSNTEVSYEQYF; cdr3_nt: TGTGCCAGCAGCAATACGGAGGTGTCCTACGAGCAGTACTTC
d_call: NA; j_call: TRBJ2-3; v_call: TRBV4-3; clone_size: NA; cdr3_aa: CASSQAPGLDTQYF; cdr3_nt: TGCGCCAGCAGCCAAGCCCCAGGACTAGATACGCAGTATTTT
d_call: NA; j_call: TRBJ2-7; v_call: TRBV5-4; clone_size: NA; cdr3_aa: CASSLRSGGEQYF; cdr3_nt: TGTGCCAGCAGCTTGCGGTCGGGTGGAGAGCAGTACTTC
d_call: NA; j_call: TRBJ2-7; v_call: TRBV2; clone_size: NA; cdr3_aa: CASSQGRTRSYEQYF; cdr3_nt: TGTGCCAGCAGTCAGGGTCGGACCCGCTCCTACGAGCAGTACTTC
d_call: NA; j_call: TRBJ1-5; v_call: TRBV19; clone_size: NA; cdr3_aa: CASRSVGNQPQHF; cdr3_nt: TGTGCCAGTAGATCAGTCGGCAATCAGCCCCAGCATTTT
d_call: NA; j_call: TRBJ2-2; v_call: TRBV7-3; clone_size: NA; cdr3_aa: CASKGRGPGELFF; cdr3_nt: TGTGCCAGCAAGGGCAGAGGGCCCGGGGAGCTGTTTTTT
d_call: NA; j_call: TRBJ1-5; v_call: TRBV7-2; clone_size: few; cdr3_aa: CASSLAQAYNQPQHF; cdr3_nt: TGTGCCAGCAGCTTAGCGCAGGCCTATAATCAGCCCCAGCATTTT
d_call: NA; j_call: TRBJ1-1; v_call: TRBV28; clone_size: NA; cdr3_aa: CASSIVDREAFF; cdr3_nt: TGTGCCAGCAGCATTGTCGACAGAGAAGCTTTCTTT
d_call: NA; j_call: TRBJ2-7; v_call: TRBV14; clone_size: NA; cdr3_aa: CASSQGAAYEQYF; cdr3_nt: TGTGCCAGCAGCCAGGGGGCCGCCTACGAGCAGTACTTC
d_call: TRBD2; j_call: TRBJ2-3; v_call: TRBV12-5; clone_size: NA; cdr3_aa: CASGLVFTSVHTDTQYF; cdr3_nt: TGTGCTAGTGGTTTGGTATTCACTAGCGTGCACACAGATACGCAGTATTTT
d_call: TRBD2; j_call: TRBJ2-4; v_call: TRBV4-2; clone_size: NA; cdr3_aa: CASSQASGPSLAGVAIQYF; cdr3_nt: TGTGCCAGCAGCCAAGCCTCAGGGCCGTCGCTAGCGGGAGTAGCCATTCAGTACTTC
d_call: NA; j_call: TRBJ2-7; v_call: TRBV10-1; clone_size: once; cdr3_aa: CASRNRAYEQYF; cdr3_nt: TGCGCCAGCAGGAACAGGGCTTACGAGCAGTACTTC
d_call: NA; j_call: TRBJ1-3; v_call: TRBV6-6; clone_size: NA; cdr3_aa: CASTQNRNSGNTIYF; cdr3_nt: TGTGCCAGCACCCAAAACAGGAACTCTGGAAACACCATATATTTT
d_call: NA; j_call: TRBJ2-1; v_call: TRBV27; clone_size: NA; cdr3_aa: CASSLGHDNEQFF; cdr3_nt: TGTGCCAGCAGCCTCGGACACGACAATGAGCAGTTCTTC
d_call: TRBD2; j_call: TRBJ2-3; v_call: TRBV6-5; clone_size: NA; cdr3_aa: CASRTSGSQDTQYF; cdr3_nt: TGTGCCAGCAGAACTAGCGGGAGTCAAGATACGCAGTATTTT
d_call: TRBD2; j_call: TRBJ2-7; v_call: TRBV5-4; clone_size: NA; cdr3_aa: CASSLAAGEVEQYF; cdr3_nt: TGTGCCAGCAGCTTGGCGGCGGGAGAGGTCGAGCAGTACTTC
d_call: TRBD2; j_call: TRBJ2-7; v_call: TRBV27; clone_size: NA; cdr3_aa: CASSTRSGLAVLYEQYF; cdr3_nt: TGTGCCAGCAGCACCCGCTCAGGACTAGCGGTACTCTACGAGCAGTACTTC
d_call: NA; j_call: TRBJ1-1; v_call: TRBV5-5; clone_size: NA; cdr3_aa: CASSFTQGGEAFF; cdr3_nt: TGTGCCAGCAGCTTCACACAGGGCGGTGAAGCTTTCTTT
d_call: NA; j_call: TRBJ2-1; v_call: TRBV27; clone_size: NA; cdr3_aa: CASSLDSSPYNEQFF; cdr3_nt: TGTGCCAGCAGTCTAGACAGCTCACCTTACAATGAGCAGTTCTTC
d_call: TRBD2; j_call: TRBJ2-7; v_call: TRBV5-1; clone_size: NA; cdr3_aa: CASSLTSGSPSSYEQYF; cdr3_nt: TGCGCCAGCAGCTTAACTAGCGGGAGCCCCAGCTCCTACGAGCAGTACTTC
d_call: TRBD2; j_call: TRBJ2-2; v_call: TRBV14; clone_size: once; cdr3_aa: CASSQYGLDYTGELFF; cdr3_nt: TGTGCCAGCAGCCAATATGGACTAGACTACACCGGGGAGCTGTTTTTT
d_call: NA; j_call: TRBJ1-2; v_call: TRBV27; clone_size: NA; cdr3_aa: CASSLSAGQLNYGYTF; cdr3_nt: TGTGCCAGCAGTTTATCAGCGGGGCAGCTTAACTATGGCTACACCTTC
d_call: NA; j_call: TRBJ1-2; v_call: TRBV2; clone_size: NA; cdr3_aa: CASSDSVAGRFVGYTF; cdr3_nt: TGTGCCAGCAGTGACAGCGTAGCGGGCAGGTTTGTAGGCTACACCTTC
d_call: NA; j_call: TRBJ2-3; v_call: TRBV19; clone_size: NA; cdr3_aa: CASSWDGRVNTDTQYF; cdr3_nt: TGTGCCAGTAGCTGGGACGGGAGAGTTAACACAGATACGCAGTATTTT
d_call: TRBD1; j_call: TRBJ1-5; v_call: TRBV13; clone_size: NA; cdr3_aa: CASSWGQGVRQPQHF; cdr3_nt: TGTGCCAGCAGCTGGGGACAGGGGGTACGGCAGCCCCAGCATTTT
d_call: TRBD2; j_call: TRBJ2-1; v_call: TRBV5-6; clone_size: NA; cdr3_aa: CASSLGQTSGYNEQFF; cdr3_nt: TGTGCCAGCAGCTTGGGACAGACTAGCGGTTATAATGAGCAGTTCTTC
d_call: TRBD1; j_call: TRBJ2-1; v_call: TRBV18; clone_size: few; cdr3_aa: CASSPGQGVYNEQFF; cdr3_nt: TGTGCCAGCTCACCAGGGCAGGGGGTCTACAATGAGCAGTTCTTC
d_call: TRBD1; j_call: TRBJ2-1; v_call: TRBV11-2; clone_size: NA; cdr3_aa: CASSPLTGTGGNEQFF; cdr3_nt: TGTGCCAGCAGCCCCTTAACCGGGACAGGGGGGAATGAGCAGTTCTTC
d_call: TRBD2; j_call: TRBJ2-3; v_call: TRBV7-6; clone_size: NA; cdr3_aa: CASSSGLAGGGDTQYF; cdr3_nt: TGTGCCAGCAGCTCAGGACTAGCGGGAGGGGGAGATACGCAGTATTTT
d_call: TRBD2; j_call: TRBJ2-3; v_call: TRBV5-4; clone_size: NA; cdr3_aa: CASNVGLAGNTDTQYF; cdr3_nt: TGTGCCAGCAATGTGGGACTAGCGGGCAACACAGATACGCAGTATTTT
d_call: NA; j_call: TRBJ2-1; v_call: TRBV11-2; clone_size: NA; cdr3_aa: CASSLGQDNEQFF; cdr3_nt: TGTGCCAGCAGCTTAGGGCAGGACAATGAGCAGTTCTTC
d_call: NA; j_call: TRBJ2-5; v_call: TRBV7-3; clone_size: once; cdr3_aa: CASSLNPGTRETQYF; cdr3_nt: TGTGCCAGCAGCTTAAATCCAGGGACAAGAGAGACCCAGTACTTC
d_call: NA; j_call: TRBJ1-1; v_call: TRBV7-3; clone_size: NA; cdr3_aa: CASSLTLLAGSNTEAFF; cdr3_nt: TGTGCCAGCAGCTTAACCCTCCTGGCAGGGTCGAACACTGAAGCTTTCTTT
d_call: TRBD1; j_call: TRBJ1-5; v_call: TRBV18; clone_size: NA; cdr3_aa: CASSPVDRGLGPQHF; cdr3_nt: TGTGCCAGCTCACCAGTCGACAGGGGGTTAGGGCCCCAGCATTTT
d_call: TRBD1; j_call: TRBJ2-7; v_call: TRBV6-6; clone_size: NA; cdr3_aa: CASSYSTGAYEQYF; cdr3_nt: TGTGCCAGCAGTTACAGTACAGGGGCCTACGAGCAGTACTTC
d_call: NA; j_call: TRBJ2-3; v_call: TRBV2; clone_size: NA; cdr3_aa: CASSVSGDTQYF; cdr3_nt: TGTGCCAGCAGCGTGTCGGGGGATACGCAGTATTTT
d_call: TRBD1; j_call: TRBJ2-7; v_call: TRBV18; clone_size: NA; cdr3_aa: CASSPGQGEAYEQYF; cdr3_nt: TGTGCCAGCTCACCCGGACAGGGAGAAGCCTACGAGCAGTACTTC
d_call: NA; j_call: TRBJ2-1; v_call: TRBV7-2; clone_size: NA; cdr3_aa: CASSLMGAWEQFF; cdr3_nt: TGTGCCAGCAGCTTAATGGGGGCCTGGGAGCAGTTCTTC
d_call: NA; j_call: TRBJ2-2; v_call: TRBV29-1; clone_size: NA; cdr3_aa: CSVAGQNTGELFF; cdr3_nt: TGCAGCGTTGCGGGACAAAACACCGGGGAGCTGTTTTTT
d_call: NA; j_call: TRBJ1-5; v_call: TRBV7-6; clone_size: NA; cdr3_aa: CASSPNRAGNQPQHF; cdr3_nt: TGTGCCAGCAGCCCGAACCGCGCCGGCAATCAGCCCCAGCATTTT
d_call: NA; j_call: TRBJ2-3; v_call: TRBV2; clone_size: NA; cdr3_aa: CASRKTGLPDTQYF; cdr3_nt: TGTGCCAGCAGGAAAACAGGGTTACCAGATACGCAGTATTTT
d_call: NA; j_call: TRBJ1-2; v_call: TRBV27; clone_size: NA; cdr3_aa: CASGTYSQGHGYTF; cdr3_nt: TGTGCCAGCGGAACCTACTCGCAGGGGCATGGCTACACCTTC
d_call: NA; j_call: TRBJ1-5; v_call: TRBV28; clone_size: NA; cdr3_aa: CASSPRGGSDQPQHF; cdr3_nt: TGTGCCAGCAGTCCAAGGGGGGGCAGCGATCAGCCCCAGCATTTT
d_call: TRBD2; j_call: TRBJ2-5; v_call: TRBV9; clone_size: NA; cdr3_aa: CASSGFGLAGVETQYF; cdr3_nt: TGTGCCAGCAGCGGATTTGGACTAGCGGGAGTGGAGACCCAGTACTTC
d_call: TRBD2; j_call: TRBJ2-1; v_call: TRBV10-3; clone_size: NA; cdr3_aa: CAIGKREGPYEQFF; cdr3_nt: TGTGCCATCGGAAAGCGGGAGGGCCCCTATGAGCAGTTCTTC
d_call: TRBD1; j_call: TRBJ2-7; v_call: TRBV7-9; clone_size: NA; cdr3_aa: CASSPTGGRYEQYF; cdr3_nt: TGTGCCAGCAGCCCGACAGGGGGCAGGTACGAGCAGTACTTC
d_call: NA; j_call: TRBJ2-1; v_call: TRBV7-9; clone_size: NA; cdr3_aa: CSSSPAGMSGVHEQFF; cdr3_nt: TGTTCCAGCAGCCCTGCGGGAATGTCGGGGGTCCATGAGCAGTTCTTC
d_call: NA; j_call: TRBJ2-5; v_call: TRBV7-3; clone_size: NA; cdr3_aa: CASSLSRQETQYF; cdr3_nt: TGTGCCAGCAGCTTAAGCAGGCAAGAGACCCAGTACTTC
d_call: NA; j_call: TRBJ1-1; v_call: TRBV5-1; clone_size: NA; cdr3_aa: CASSRQINLENTEAFF; cdr3_nt: TGCGCCAGCTCGCGACAGATAAATTTGGAGAACACTGAAGCTTTCTTT
d_call: NA; j_call: TRBJ2-7; v_call: TRBV21-1; clone_size: once; cdr3_aa: CASSKVGTGEDPYEQYF; cdr3_nt: TGTGCCAGCAGCAAAGTCGGCACAGGAGAAGATCCCTACGAGCAGTACTTC
d_call: TRBD1; j_call: TRBJ1-5; v_call: TRBV6-5; clone_size: NA; cdr3_aa: CASSYSGQGNNQPQHF; cdr3_nt: TGTGCCAGCAGTTACTCGGGACAGGGAAACAATCAGCCCCAGCATTTT
d_call: NA; j_call: TRBJ1-5; v_call: TRBV7-9; clone_size: NA; cdr3_aa: CASSPWGGRESNQPQHF; cdr3_nt: TGTGCCAGCAGCCCCTGGGGGGGCAGGGAAAGCAATCAGCCCCAGCATTTT
d_call: NA; j_call: TRBJ1-1; v_call: TRBV19; clone_size: NA; cdr3_aa: CASSVIMGAEAFF; cdr3_nt: TGTGCCAGTAGTGTCATAATGGGCGCTGAAGCTTTCTTT
d_call: TRBD1; j_call: TRBJ2-1; v_call: TRBV11-2; clone_size: NA; cdr3_aa: CASSSVQGLYNEQFF; cdr3_nt: TGTGCCAGCAGCTCTGTACAGGGGCTGTACAATGAGCAGTTCTTC
d_call: TRBD2; j_call: TRBJ2-7; v_call: TRBV29-1; clone_size: NA; cdr3_aa: CSVVRAGGRARRQYF; cdr3_nt: TGCAGCGTTGTGAGAGCGGGCGGGAGGGCCCGCCGCCAGTACTTC
d_call: NA; j_call: TRBJ2-7; v_call: TRBV25-1; clone_size: NA; cdr3_aa: CASSDPRGIYEQYF; cdr3_nt: TGTGCCAGCAGTGACCCTAGGGGTATCTACGAGCAGTACTTC